One sample yielded the 15 T cell receptor beta chains listed below, sequenced in a study of Graves' ophthalmopathy and Graves' hyperthyroidism. Researchers took RNA transcripts and amplified TCR beta CDR3 regions from them. An opening RT-PCR round employed HTBI primers and preceded a second-round multiplex PCR. A single record per CDR3 protein comes from TCRdb applying MiXCR to the multiplex PCR reads. Among 300,000 to 450,000 distinct CDR3 sequences listed, about 18% were seen once. Specimen: peripheral blood. The receptors derive from an adult woman with stable Graves' hyperthyroidism.

This clonotype was found many times. The rearrangement joins TRBV12-3 or TRBV12-4 to TRBJ1-5; possible D gene TRBD1, 5 bases. V was cut by 6 bases and J by 2 bases, with 17 bases left in between. This CDR3 is 16 amino acids long. The CDR3 loop is CASSTGASKGNQPQHF. The DNA for the CDR3 is TGTGCCAGCAGCACCGGGGCCTCCAAGGGCAATCAGCCCCAGCATTTT.

This clonotype has at least ten counts. The J gene is TRBJ2-7, the V gene TRBV4-2; D possibly corresponds to TRBD2 (6 bases). This CDR3 spans 15 amino acids. CDR1 is LGHNA, CDR2 YNFKEQ, per germline. The V end lost 0 bases, the J end lost 4 bases, and 13 bases lay between the germline ends. The CDR3 DNA reads as TGTGCCAGCAGCCAAGACGGGCCTGCGGGGTACGAGCAGTACTTC. Translation gives CASSQDGPAGYEQYF.

Ten or more counts support this clonotype. The chain couples TRBV20-1 to TRBJ1-1; D might be TRBD1 (5 bases). With 1 base removed from V and 2 bases from J, the gap between germline ends came to 17 bases. Per the germline V gene, CDR1 is DFQATT and CDR2 is SNEGSKA (reference sequence). The CDR3 runs 16 residues. CDR3 amino acids: CSARGVLNRGNTEAFF. For the CDR3, the DNA is TGCAGTGCTAGAGGGGTATTGAATAGGGGAAACACTGAAGCTTTCTTT.

At least ten counts were recorded for this clonotype. This chain connects TRBV7-2 to TRBJ1-1; 7 bases fit TRBD1. Per germline, CDR1 SGHTA and CDR2 FQGNSA. CDR3 size: 14 residues. Trimming removed 5 bases from V and 4 bases from J; junction bases left unmatched: 7. The DNA for the CDR3 is TGTGCCAGCAGCGTGACAGGGTACGGCACTGAAGCTTTCTTT. Its protein product is CASSVTGYGTEAFF. Variable domain in full (rest from reference TRBV7-2 and TRBJ1-1): GAGVSQSPSNKVTEKGKDVELRCDPISGHTALYWYRQSLGQGLEFLIYFQGNSAPDKSGLPSDRFSAERTGGSVSTLTIQRTQQEDSAVYLCASSVTGYGTEAFFGQGTRLTVV.

This rearrangement joins TRBV7-3 to TRBJ2-2, with D perhaps TRBD1 (6 bases). Germline V gives CDR1 SGHTA, CDR2 FQGTGA. The CDR3 length is 15 residues. The ends were cut back, 5 bases at V and 1 base at J, with 11 bases in the middle. CDR3 bases: TGTGCCAGCAGCCCATCGGGACAGAACACCGGGGAGCTGTTTTTT. This gives the protein CASSPSGQNTGELFF. The full variable domain, rest sourced from reference TRBV7-3 and TRBJ2-2, is GAGVSQTPSNKVTEKGKYVELRCDPISGHTALYWYRQSLGQGPEFLIYFQGTGAADDSGLPNDRFFAVRPEGSVSTLKIQRTERGDSAVYLCASSPSGQNTGELFFGEGSRLTVL.

This clonotype showed up many times. The chain couples TRBV6-2 or TRBV6-3 to TRBJ1-1, with D uncertain. The germline CDR1 and CDR2 sequences are MNHEY and SVGEGT. CDR3 size: 14 residues. Trimming shortened V by 0 bases and J by 1 base, and 6 bases separated the two germline ends. The CDR3 DNA reads TGTGCCAGCAGTTACTCGTCCGAGAACACTGAAGCTTTCTTT. It is translated as CASSYSSENTEAFF.

About this clonotype: A much larger clone sits a single nucleotide away, making a read error possible. The chain carries TRBV28 and TRBJ1-1; a possible D gene is TRBD1 (6 bases). The CDR3 is made up of 12 amino acids. Germline CDR1 reads MDHEN; CDR2 reads SYDVKM. The chain's CDR3 is CATGRLNTEAFF. The CDR3 bases are TGTGCGACAGGTAGATTAAACACTGAAGCTTTCTTT.

This clonotype was counted ten times or more. The chain carries TRBV7-9 and TRBJ1-1; D is undetermined. Germline V gene data show CDR1 as SEHNR and CDR2 as FQNEAQ (reference sequence). CDR3 size: 13 residues. Trimming removed 5 bases from V and 1 base from J, with 8 bases in between. The CDR3 DNA reads as TGTGCCAGCAGCCGGCCAAGGAACACTGAAGCTTTCTTT. Its protein is CASSRPRNTEAFF.

The rearrangement joins TRBV2 to TRBJ1-1, with 7 nucleotides matching TRBD1. This CDR3 contains 14 residues. CDR1 and CDR2 from the germline V gene are SNHLY and FYNNEI. V shed 6 bases, J shed 8 bases, and the junction held 12 bases outside the gene matches. The DNA for the CDR3 is TGTGCCAGCAGGACCGGGACAGCCTGGCCCGAAGCTTTCTTT. It yields the protein CASRTGTAWPEAFF.

This clonotype was observed many times. The junction departs from germline at one end; a sequencing error may be responsible. The chain joins TRBV6-2 or TRBV6-3 to TRBJ2-4, with 11 bases aligning to TRBD1. In germline, CDR1 is MNHEY, CDR2 SVGEGT. The CDR3 runs 13 residues. The DNA for the CDR3 is TGTGCCAGCAGTCGGACAGGGGGCACCATTAAGTACTTC. It encodes CASSRTGGTIKYF.

The sample holds many counts of this clonotype. The CDR3 region has the DNA TGTGCCAGCAGCCAGCGGTTGGCCTACGAGCAGTACTTC. It specifies CASSQRLAYEQYF. V and J are TRBV7-2 and TRBJ2-7; TRBD2 might be the D (5 bases). V lost 5 bases, J lost 2 bases, and 10 bases lay in between. Germline CDR1 SGHTA, CDR2 FQGNSA. This CDR3 spans 13 amino acids.

At least ten counts were recorded for this clonotype. The rearrangement uses TRBV12-3 or TRBV12-4 and TRBJ2-4; 8 bases are shared with TRBD1. The V gene end was trimmed by 5 bases and the J gene end by 1 base; junction bases not matched to a gene: 19. The CDR3 spans 20 residues. The CDR3 sequence: CASSVRGGRSGGAAKNIQYF. CDR3 bases: TGTGCCAGCAGTGTCCGGGGAGGTCGGTCAGGGGGCGCGGCCAAAAACATTCAGTACTTC.

This sequence joins TRBV7-2 and TRBJ2-4; no firm D call. This CDR3 spans 16 amino acids. The germline gives CDR1 SGHTA, CDR2 FQGNSA. The V end was cut by 1 base, the J end by 1 base, with 11 bases between. CDR3: CASSLDLSRAKNIQYF. The CDR3, as DNA: TGTGCCAGCAGCTTAGACCTTTCTCGGGCCAAAAACATTCAGTACTTC.

This clonotype was recorded at least ten times. For the CDR3, the DNA is TGTGCCAGCACGGGACTAGCGCGTCGCGAGCAGTACTTC. Protein: CASTGLARREQYF. This sequence joins TRBV2 and TRBJ2-7; 10 bases fit TRBD2. CDR3 length: 13 amino acids. CDR1 and CDR2 from the germline V gene are SNHLY and FYNNEI. The V and J ends lost 7 bases and 6 bases, in that order; junction bases with no gene match: 6.

This clonotype was counted only a few times. The chain carries TRBV30 and TRBJ2-7, with 9 positions matching TRBD1. CDR3 length: 13 amino acids. V was clipped by 6 bases and J by 4 bases; unmatched bases: 7. CDR1 and CDR2 (germline): GTSNPN, SVGIG (reference sequence). The CDR3 sequence is CACTGTGIYEQYF. CDR3 nucleotides: TGTGCCTGTACCGGGACAGGGATTTACGAGCAGTACTTC.